The 4 T cell receptor beta chains listed next were all sequenced from one sample in a study of neurological immune-mediated disorders. Using its own MiXCR run on the 5' RACE reads, TCRdb lists one record per CDR3 protein. This table holds 35,000 to 45,000 distinct CDR3 sequences, less than 8.5% found once. Sequencing was performed on PBMCs. The receptors were sampled from a woman aged 40-49 years in good health.

This clonotype was recorded at least ten times. This rearrangement joins TRBV28 to TRBJ1-1; D not resolved. The CDR3 is 14 residues long. Trimming stripped 5 bases from V and 1 base from J, with 11 bases between. Looked up from germline, CDR1 is MDHEN and CDR2 is SYDVKM. For the CDR3, the DNA is TGTGCCAGCAGTCTCCACCCCCGGAACACTGAAGCTTTCTTT. Its translation is CASSLHPRNTEAFF.

This clonotype was seen repeatedly, ten times or more. Because the CDR3's place on the DNA is in doubt, the DNA is left out and the CDR3 is given as listed by TCRdb. This chain joins TRBV29-1 and TRBJ2-1; the D call of TRBD1 is as the table states it, not checked on the DNA. CDR1 SQVTM and CDR2 ANQGSEA come from the germline V gene. 17 amino acids form the CDR3, both terminal residues included. CDR3 amino acids: CSVEDRVGPGAYNEQFF.

At least ten counts were recorded for this clonotype. The chain is built from TRBV29-1 and TRBJ2-1, with 12 nucleotides matching TRBD2. The CDR3 has 15 residues. Germline V gene lookup returns CDR1 SQVTM and CDR2 ANQGSEA. V trimming: 0 bases; J trimming: 7 bases; junction bases outside the gene matches: 4. The CDR3 protein is CSVEELAGGYNEQFF. DNA of the CDR3: TGCAGCGTTGAAGAACTAGCGGGGGGTTATAATGAGCAGTTCTTC.

This clonotype was observed many times. This chain links TRBV7-2 with TRBJ1-2; D uncertain. The CDR3 length is 14 residues. Trimming removed 0 bases at V and 4 bases at J, with 9 bases between. Per the germline V gene, CDR1 is SGHTA and CDR2 is FQGNSA. The CDR3 here is CASSLAIIFYGYTF. CDR3 sequence (DNA): TGTGCCAGCAGCTTAGCGATTATCTTCTATGGCTACACCTTC.